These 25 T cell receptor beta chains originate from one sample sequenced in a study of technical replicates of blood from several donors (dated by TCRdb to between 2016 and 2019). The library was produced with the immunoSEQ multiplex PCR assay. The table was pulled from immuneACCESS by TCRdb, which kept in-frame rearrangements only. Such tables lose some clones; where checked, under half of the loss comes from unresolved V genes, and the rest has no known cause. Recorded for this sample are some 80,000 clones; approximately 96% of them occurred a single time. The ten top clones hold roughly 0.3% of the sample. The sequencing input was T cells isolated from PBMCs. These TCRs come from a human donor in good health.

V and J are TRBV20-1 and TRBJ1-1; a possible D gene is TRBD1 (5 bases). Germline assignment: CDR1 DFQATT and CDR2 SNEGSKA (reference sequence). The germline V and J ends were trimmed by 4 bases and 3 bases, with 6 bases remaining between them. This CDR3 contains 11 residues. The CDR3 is CSATGYTEAFF. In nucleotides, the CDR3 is TGCAGTGCTACAGGGTACACTGAAGCTTTCTTT.

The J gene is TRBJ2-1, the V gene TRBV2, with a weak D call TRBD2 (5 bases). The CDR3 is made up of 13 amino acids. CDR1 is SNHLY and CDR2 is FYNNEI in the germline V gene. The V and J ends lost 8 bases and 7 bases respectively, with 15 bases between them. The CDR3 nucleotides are TGTGCCAGCCGCCTGGACTTCGGAAATGAGCAGTTCTTC. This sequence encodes CASRLDFGNEQFF.

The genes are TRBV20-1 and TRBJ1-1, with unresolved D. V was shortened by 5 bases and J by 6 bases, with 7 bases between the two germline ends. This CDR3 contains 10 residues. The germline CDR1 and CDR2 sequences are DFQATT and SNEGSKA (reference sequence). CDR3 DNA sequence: TGCAGTGCTGGTAGATCTGAAGCTTTCTTT. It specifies CSAGRSEAFF.

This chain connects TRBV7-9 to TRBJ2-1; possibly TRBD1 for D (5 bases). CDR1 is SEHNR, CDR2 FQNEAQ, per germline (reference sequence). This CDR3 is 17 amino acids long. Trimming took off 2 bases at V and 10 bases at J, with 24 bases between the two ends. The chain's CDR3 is CASSLQGGRAIAWEQFF. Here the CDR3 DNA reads TGTGCCAGCAGCTTACAAGGTGGCAGGGCGATTGCATGGGAGCAGTTCTTC. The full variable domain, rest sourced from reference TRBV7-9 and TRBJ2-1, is DTGVSQNPRHKITKRGQNVTFRCDPISEHNRLYWYRQTLGQGPEFLTYFQNEAQLEKSRLLSDRFSAERPKGSFSTLEIQRTEQGDSAMYLCASSLQGGRAIAWEQFFGPGTRLTVL.

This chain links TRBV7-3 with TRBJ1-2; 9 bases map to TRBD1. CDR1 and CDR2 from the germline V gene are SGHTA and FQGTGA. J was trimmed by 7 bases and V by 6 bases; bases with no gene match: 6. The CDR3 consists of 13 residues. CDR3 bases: TGTGCCAGCAGGACCGACAGGGGGGCTGGCTACACCTTC. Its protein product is CASRTDRGAGYTF.

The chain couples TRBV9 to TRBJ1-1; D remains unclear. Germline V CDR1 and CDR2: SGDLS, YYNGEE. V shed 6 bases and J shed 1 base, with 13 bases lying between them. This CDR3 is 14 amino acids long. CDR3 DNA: TGTGCCAGCAACAAAGGAGGCCCGAACACTGAAGCTTTCTTT. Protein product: CASNKGGPNTEAFF.

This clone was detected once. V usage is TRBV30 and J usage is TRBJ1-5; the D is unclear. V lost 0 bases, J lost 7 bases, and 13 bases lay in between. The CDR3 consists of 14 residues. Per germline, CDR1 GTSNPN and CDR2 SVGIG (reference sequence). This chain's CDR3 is CAWSVSGSRQPQHF. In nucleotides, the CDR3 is TGTGCCTGGAGTGTAAGCGGTTCCAGGCAGCCCCAGCATTTT.

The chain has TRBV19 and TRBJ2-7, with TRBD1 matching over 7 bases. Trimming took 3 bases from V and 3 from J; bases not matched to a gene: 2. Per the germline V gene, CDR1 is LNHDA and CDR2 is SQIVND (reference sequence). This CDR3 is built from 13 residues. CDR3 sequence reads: CASSIQGDYEQYF. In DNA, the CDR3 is TGTGCCAGTAGTATCCAGGGGGACTACGAGCAGTACTTC.

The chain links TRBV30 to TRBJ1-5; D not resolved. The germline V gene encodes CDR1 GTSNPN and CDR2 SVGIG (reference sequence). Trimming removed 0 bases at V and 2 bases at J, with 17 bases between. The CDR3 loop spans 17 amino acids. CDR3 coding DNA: TGTGCCTGGAGTGTTGGGCAGCTTTCGGATGGCAATCAGCCCCAGCATTTT. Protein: CAWSVGQLSDGNQPQHF.

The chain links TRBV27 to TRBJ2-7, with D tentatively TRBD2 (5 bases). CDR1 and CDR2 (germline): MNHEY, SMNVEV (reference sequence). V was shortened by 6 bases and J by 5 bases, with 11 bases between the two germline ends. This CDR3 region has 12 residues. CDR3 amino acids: CASSLDGDEQYF. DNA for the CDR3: TGTGCCAGCAGCCTTGACGGGGACGAGCAGTACTTC.

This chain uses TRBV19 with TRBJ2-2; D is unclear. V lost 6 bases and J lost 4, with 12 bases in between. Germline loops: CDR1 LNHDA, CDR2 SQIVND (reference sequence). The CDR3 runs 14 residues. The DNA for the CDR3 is TGTGCCAGTAGAGAGATAGCAGCCACCGGGGAGCTGTTTTTT. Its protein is CASREIAATGELFF.

CDR3 sequence: CASTGGYYGYTF. In DNA, the CDR3 is TGTGCCTCGACAGGGGGCTATTATGGCTACACCTTC. The chain couples TRBV30 to TRBJ1-2, with TRBD1 identical over 10 bases. The V and J ends lost 7 bases and 5 bases, in that order; junction bases with no gene match: 4. Germline lookup yields CDR1 GTSNPN and CDR2 SVGIG (reference sequence). This CDR3 contains 12 residues.

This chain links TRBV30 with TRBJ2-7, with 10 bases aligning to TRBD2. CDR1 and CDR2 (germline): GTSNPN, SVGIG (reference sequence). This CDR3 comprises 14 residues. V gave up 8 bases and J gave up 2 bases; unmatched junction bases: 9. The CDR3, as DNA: TGTGCCGGAGGGCCCGGGACTAGCGCCTACGAGCAGTACTTC. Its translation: CAGGPGTSAYEQYF.

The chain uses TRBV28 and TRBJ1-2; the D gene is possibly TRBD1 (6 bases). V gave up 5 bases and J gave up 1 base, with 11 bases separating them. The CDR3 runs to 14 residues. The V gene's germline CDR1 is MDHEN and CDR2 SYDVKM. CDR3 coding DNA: TGTGCCAGCAGTCTGAGGACAGTTAACTATGGCTACACCTTC. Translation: CASSLRTVNYGYTF.

The CDR3 loop is CASSLVNTEAFF. CDR3 coding DNA: TGTGCCAGCAGCTTAGTAAACACTGAAGCTTTCTTT. The V gene is TRBV7-9, the J gene TRBJ1-1; D unclear. V lost 1 base and J lost 2, with 2 bases in between. Germline V gene sequence: CDR1 SEHNR, CDR2 FQNEAQ (reference sequence). CDR3 length: 12 residues.

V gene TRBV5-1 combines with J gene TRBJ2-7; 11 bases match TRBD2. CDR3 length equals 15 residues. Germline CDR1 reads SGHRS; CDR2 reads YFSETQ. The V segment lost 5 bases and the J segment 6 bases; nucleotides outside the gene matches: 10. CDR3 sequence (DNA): TGCGCCAGCAGGCTAGCGGGAGGAACGGATGGCGAGCAGTACTTC. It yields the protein CASRLAGGTDGEQYF.

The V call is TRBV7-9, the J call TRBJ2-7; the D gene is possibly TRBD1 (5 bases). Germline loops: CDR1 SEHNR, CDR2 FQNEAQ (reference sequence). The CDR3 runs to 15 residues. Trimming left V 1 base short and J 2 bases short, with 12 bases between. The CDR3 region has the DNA TGTGCCAGCAGCTTAGAGGGGAAGTCACCCTACGAGCAGTACTTC. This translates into CASSLEGKSPYEQYF.

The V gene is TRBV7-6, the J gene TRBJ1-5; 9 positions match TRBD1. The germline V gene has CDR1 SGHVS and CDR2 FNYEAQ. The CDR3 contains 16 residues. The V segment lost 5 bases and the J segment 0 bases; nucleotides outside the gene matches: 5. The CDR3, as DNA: TGTGCCAGCAGCCCGGGACAGGGATATAGCAATCAGCCCCAGCATTTT. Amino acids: CASSPGQGYSNQPQHF.

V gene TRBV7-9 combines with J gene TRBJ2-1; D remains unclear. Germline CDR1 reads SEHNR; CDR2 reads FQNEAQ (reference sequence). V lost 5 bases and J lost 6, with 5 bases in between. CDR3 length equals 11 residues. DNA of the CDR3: TGTGCCAGCAGCCTGTCCAATGAGCAGTTCTTC. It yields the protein CASSLSNEQFF. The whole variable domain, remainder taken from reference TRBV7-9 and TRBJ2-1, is DTGVSQNPRHKITKRGQNVTFRCDPISEHNRLYWYRQTLGQGPEFLTYFQNEAQLEKSRLLSDRFSAERPKGSFSTLEIQRTEQGDSAMYLCASSLSNEQFFGPGTRLTVL.

The CDR3 sequence: CASSSYLETDIGNTIYF. CDR3 in DNA: TGTGCCAGCAGTTCCTACCTAGAGACAGATATTGGAAACACCATATATTTT. The V and J genes are TRBV28 and TRBJ1-3; TRBD1 is a possible D gene (5 bases). Germline-derived CDR1 and CDR2 are MDHEN and SYDVKM. The CDR3 covers 17 residues. The V gene lost 4 bases and the J gene lost 3 bases, with 19 bases spanning the gap.

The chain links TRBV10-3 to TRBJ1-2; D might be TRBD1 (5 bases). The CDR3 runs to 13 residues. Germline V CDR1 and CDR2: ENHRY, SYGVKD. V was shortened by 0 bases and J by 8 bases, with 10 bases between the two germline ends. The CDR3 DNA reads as TGTGCCATCAGTGAGTCACCAGGGAACGGCTACACCTTC. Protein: CAISESPGNGYTF.

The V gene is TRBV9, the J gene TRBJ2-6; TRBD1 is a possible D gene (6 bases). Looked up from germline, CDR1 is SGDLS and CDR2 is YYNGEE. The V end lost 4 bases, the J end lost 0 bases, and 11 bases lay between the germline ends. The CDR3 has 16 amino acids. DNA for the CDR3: TGTGCCAGCAGCCCCGACAGGACCTCTGGGGCCAACGTCCTGACTTTC. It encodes CASSPDRTSGANVLTF.

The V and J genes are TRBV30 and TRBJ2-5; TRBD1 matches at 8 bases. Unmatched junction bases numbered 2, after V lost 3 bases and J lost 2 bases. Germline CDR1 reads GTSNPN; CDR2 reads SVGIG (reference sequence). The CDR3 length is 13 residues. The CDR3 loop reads CAWSGTGQETQYF. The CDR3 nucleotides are TGTGCCTGGAGCGGGACAGGACAAGAGACCCAGTACTTC.

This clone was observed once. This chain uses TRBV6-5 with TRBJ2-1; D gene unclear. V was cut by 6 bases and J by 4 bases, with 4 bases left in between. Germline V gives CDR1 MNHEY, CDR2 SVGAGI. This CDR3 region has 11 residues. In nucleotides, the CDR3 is TGTGCCAGCAGGGCATACAATGAGCAGTTCTTC. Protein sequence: CASRAYNEQFF.

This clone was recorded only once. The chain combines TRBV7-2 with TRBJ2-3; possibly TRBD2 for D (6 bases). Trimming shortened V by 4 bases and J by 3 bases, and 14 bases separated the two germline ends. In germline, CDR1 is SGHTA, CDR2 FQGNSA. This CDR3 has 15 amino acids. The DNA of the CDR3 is TGTGCCAGCAGCTCCGGGGGTCAAAGGACAGATACGCAGTATTTT. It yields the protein CASSSGGQRTDTQYF.